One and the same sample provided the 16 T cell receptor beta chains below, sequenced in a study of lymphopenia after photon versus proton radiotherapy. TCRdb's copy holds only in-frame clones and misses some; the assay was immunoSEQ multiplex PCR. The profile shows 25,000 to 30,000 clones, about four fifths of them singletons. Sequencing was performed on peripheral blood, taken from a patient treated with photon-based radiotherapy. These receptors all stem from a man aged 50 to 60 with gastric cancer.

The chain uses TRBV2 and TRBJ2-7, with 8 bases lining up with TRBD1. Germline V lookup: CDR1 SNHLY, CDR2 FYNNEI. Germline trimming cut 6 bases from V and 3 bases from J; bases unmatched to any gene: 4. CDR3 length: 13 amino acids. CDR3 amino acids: CASSRDRSYEQYF. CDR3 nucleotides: TGTGCCAGCAGCCGGGACAGGAGCTACGAGCAGTACTTC.

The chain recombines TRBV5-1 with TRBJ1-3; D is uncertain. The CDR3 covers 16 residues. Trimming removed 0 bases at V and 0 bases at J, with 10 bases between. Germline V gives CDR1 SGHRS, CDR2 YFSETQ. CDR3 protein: CASSLGGASSGNTIYF. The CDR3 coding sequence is TGCGCCAGCAGCTTGGGGGGTGCCAGCTCTGGAAACACCATATATTTT.

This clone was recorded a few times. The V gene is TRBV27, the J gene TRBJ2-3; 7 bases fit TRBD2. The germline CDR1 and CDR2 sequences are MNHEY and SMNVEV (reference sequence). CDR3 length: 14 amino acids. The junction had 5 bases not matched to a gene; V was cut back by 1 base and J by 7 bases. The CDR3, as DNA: TGTGCCAGCAGTTTATATAGGGAGGGCAATACGCAGTATTTT. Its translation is CASSLYREGNTQYF.

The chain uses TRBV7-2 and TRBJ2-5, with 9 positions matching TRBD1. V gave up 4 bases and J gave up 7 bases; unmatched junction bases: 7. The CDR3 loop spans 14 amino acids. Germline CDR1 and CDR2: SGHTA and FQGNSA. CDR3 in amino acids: CASSSFTGGATQYF. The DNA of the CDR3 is TGTGCCAGCAGCTCCTTTACAGGGGGCGCGACCCAGTACTTC.

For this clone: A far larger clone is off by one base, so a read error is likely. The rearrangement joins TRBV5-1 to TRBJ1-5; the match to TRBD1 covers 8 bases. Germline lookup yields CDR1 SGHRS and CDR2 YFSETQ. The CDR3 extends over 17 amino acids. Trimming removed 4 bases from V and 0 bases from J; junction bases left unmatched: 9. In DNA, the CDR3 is TGCGCCAGCAGCCCCCAGGGGGCTCGTTTTAGCAATCAGCCCCAGCATTTT. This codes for CASSPQGARFSNQPQHF.

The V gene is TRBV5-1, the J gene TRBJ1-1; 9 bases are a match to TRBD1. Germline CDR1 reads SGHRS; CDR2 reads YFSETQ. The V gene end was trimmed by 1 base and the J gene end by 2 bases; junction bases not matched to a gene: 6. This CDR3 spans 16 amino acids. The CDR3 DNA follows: TGCGCCAGCAGCTTGAGGACAGGGGTTATAAACACTGAAGCTTTCTTT. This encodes CASSLRTGVINTEAFF.

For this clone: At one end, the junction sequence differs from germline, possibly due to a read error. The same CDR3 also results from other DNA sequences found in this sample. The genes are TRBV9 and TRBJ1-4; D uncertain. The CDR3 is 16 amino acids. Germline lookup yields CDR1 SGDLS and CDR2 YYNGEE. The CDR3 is CASSVGPQRTNEKLFF. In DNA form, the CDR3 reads TGTGCCAGCAGTGTAGGGCCGCAACGAACTAATGAAAAACTGTTTTTT.

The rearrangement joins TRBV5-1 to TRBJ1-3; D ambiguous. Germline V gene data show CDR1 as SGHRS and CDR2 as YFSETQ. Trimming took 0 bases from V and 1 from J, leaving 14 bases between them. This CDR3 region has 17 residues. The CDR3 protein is CASSLGPWGGSGNTIYF. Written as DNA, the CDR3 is TGCGCCAGCAGCTTGGGGCCATGGGGTGGATCTGGAAACACCATATATTTT.

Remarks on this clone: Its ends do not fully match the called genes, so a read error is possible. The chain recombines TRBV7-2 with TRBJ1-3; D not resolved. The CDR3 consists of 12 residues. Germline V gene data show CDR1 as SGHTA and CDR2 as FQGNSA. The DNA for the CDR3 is TGTGCCAGCAGCTTAGTAGGGCACTCGGAGATCTTT. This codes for CASSLVGHSEIF. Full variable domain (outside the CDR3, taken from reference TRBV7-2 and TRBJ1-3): GAGVSQSPSNKVTEKGKDVELRCDPISGHTALYWYRQSLGQGLEFLIYFQGNSAPDKSGLPSDRFSAERTGGSVSTLTIQRTQQEDSAVYLCASSLVGHSEIFGEGSWLTVV.

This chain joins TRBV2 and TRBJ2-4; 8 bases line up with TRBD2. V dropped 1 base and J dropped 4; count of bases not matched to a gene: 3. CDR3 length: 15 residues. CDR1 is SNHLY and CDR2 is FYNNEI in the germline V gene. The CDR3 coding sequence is TGTGCCAGCAGTGAAGAGGGCGGGGGGAAAAACATTCAGTACTTC. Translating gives CASSEEGGGKNIQYF. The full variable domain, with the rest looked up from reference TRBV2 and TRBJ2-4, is EPEVTQTPSHQVTQMGQEVILRCVPISNHLYFYWYRQILGQKVEFLVSFYNNEISEKSEIFDDQFSVERPDGSNFTLKIRSTKLEDSAMYFCASSEEGGGKNIQYFGAGTRLSVL.

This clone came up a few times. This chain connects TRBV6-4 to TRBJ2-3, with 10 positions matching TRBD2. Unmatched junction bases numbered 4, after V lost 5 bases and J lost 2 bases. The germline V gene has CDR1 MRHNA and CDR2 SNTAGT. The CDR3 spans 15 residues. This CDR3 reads CASSPSGGATDTQYF. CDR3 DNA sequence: TGTGCCAGCAGTCCCAGCGGGGGGGCCACAGATACGCAGTATTTT.

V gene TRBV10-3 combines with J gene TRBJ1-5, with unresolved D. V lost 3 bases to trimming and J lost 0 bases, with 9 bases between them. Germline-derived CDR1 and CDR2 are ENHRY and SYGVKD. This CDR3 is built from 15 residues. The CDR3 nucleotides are TGTGCCATCAGTGACGGAGGGAATAGCAATCAGCCCCAGCATTTT. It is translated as CAISDGGNSNQPQHF.

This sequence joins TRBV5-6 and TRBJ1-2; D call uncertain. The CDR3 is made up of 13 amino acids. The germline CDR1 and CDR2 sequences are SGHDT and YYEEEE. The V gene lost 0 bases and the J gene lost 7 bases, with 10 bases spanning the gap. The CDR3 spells CASSLERDRGYTF. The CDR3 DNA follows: TGTGCCAGCAGCTTGGAAAGGGATCGTGGCTACACCTTC.

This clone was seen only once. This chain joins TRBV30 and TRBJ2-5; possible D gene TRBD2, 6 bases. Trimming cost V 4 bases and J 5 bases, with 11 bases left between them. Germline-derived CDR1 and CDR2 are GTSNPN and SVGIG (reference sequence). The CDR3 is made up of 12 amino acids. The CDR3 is CAWNGGGETQYF. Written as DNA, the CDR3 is TGTGCCTGGAATGGTGGGGGGGAGACCCAGTACTTC. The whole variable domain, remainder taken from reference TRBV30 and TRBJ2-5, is SQTIHQWPATLVQPVGSPLSLECTVEGTSNPNLYWYRQAAGRGLQLLFYSVGIGQISSEVPQNLSASRPQDRQFILSSKKLLLSDSGFYLCAWNGGGETQYFGPGTRLLVL.

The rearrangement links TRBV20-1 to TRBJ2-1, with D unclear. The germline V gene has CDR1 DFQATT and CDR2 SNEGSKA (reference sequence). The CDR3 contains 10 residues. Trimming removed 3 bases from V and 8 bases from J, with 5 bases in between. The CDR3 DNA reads TGCAGTGCTAGGCGAGATGAGCAGTTCTTC. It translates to CSARRDEQFF.

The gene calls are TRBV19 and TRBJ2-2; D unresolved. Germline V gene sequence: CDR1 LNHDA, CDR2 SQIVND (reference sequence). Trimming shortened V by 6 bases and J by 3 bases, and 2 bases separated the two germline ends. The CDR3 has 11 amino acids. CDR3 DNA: TGTGCCAGTAGGGACACCGGGGAGCTGTTTTTT. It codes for CASRDTGELFF.